This is a list of T cell receptor beta chains from one sample in a study of cytomegalovirus exposure and HLA in healthy donors. Libraries were prepared by immunoSEQ multiplex PCR; TCRdb keeps only in-frame clonotypes and omits some of them. The data show about 140,000 clones, 75% to 80% seen once. The specimen was PBMCs. All receptors come from a female donor in good health and CMV-seronegative. CDR3s include the opening cysteine and the closing phenylalanine or tryptophan. The D gene is left open where the match is weak. Size tells how often a clone was seen (once, few, many) or the class of an expanded clone, and some rows leave it out.

D	V	length	J	size	DNA	CDR3
.	TRBV28	15	TRBJ1-5	.	TGTGCCACTAGGTTTGGGGGGGCCAGCAATCAGCCCCAGCATTTT	CATRFGGASNQPQHF
.	TRBV7-8	14	TRBJ2-1	.	TGTGCCAGCAGCTCACGGGACTTCTACAATGAGCAGTTCTTC	CASSSRDFYNEQFF
TRBD2	TRBV6-5	15	TRBJ2-1	.	TGTGCCAGCAGAAATAGCGGGGGAGCCTCCAATGAGCAGTTCTTC	CASRNSGGASNEQFF
.	TRBV20-1	11	TRBJ1-1	.	TGCAGTGATTTCAGAATCACTGAAGCTTTCTTT	CSDFRITEAFF
.	TRBV11-2	14	TRBJ1-2	.	TGTGCCAGCACCTTGGGAGGGATAAGCTATGGCTACACCTTC	CASTLGGISYGYTF
.	TRBV4-1	14	TRBJ2-5	few	TGCGCCAGCAGCCAAGATGACTGGCAAGAGACCCAGTACTTC	CASSQDDWQETQYF
.	TRBV6-5	15	TRBJ2-5	.	TGTGCCAGCAGTTACGTGGAACAGGTCCAAGAGACCCAGTACTTC	CASSYVEQVQETQYF
TRBD1	TRBV6-5	14	TRBJ2-7	.	TGTGCCAGCAGTTCAGGGACAGGGGTCTACGAGCAGTACTTC	CASSSGTGVYEQYF
.	TRBV18	14	TRBJ1-3	once	TGTGCCAGCTCACCGCCCGCAGGGGAGAACACCATATATTTT	CASSPPAGENTIYF
.	TRBV7-9	16	TRBJ2-7	few	TGTGCCAGCAGCTTTTATGGCACCGGGAACACCTACGAGCAGTACTTC	CASSFYGTGNTYEQYF
.	TRBV10-1	15	TRBJ2-3	.	TGCGCCAGCAGTGACCCTGGCCGGGGCACAGATACGCAGTATTTT	CASSDPGRGTDTQYF
.	TRBV5-1	16	TRBJ1-5	.	TGCGCCAGCAGCTTGAGGAGTCAGGGCGGCAGTCAGCCCCAGCATTTT	CASSLRSQGGSQPQHF
.	TRBV25-1	14	TRBJ1-1	few	TGTGCCAGCAGTCCTTACAGTACCAACACTGAAGCTTTCTTT	CASSPYSTNTEAFF
.	TRBV5-6	12	TRBJ2-7	.	TGTGCCAGCAGCTCACAGGCTAACGAGCAGTACTTC	CASSSQANEQYF
.	TRBV6-5	12	TRBJ1-1	few	TGTGCCAGCAGAGAGGGAGCTACGGAAGCTTTCTTT	CASREGATEAFF
TRBD1	TRBV5-1	14	TRBJ2-7	.	TGCGCCAGCAGCTTGGGGGGACAGGGTAACGAGCAGTACTTC	CASSLGGQGNEQYF
TRBD1	TRBV19	15	TRBJ1-4	.	TGTGCCAGTAGCCTAGACAGGGGCCCTAATGAAAAACTGTTTTTT	CASSLDRGPNEKLFF
TRBD1	TRBV6-1	14	TRBJ1-5	.	TGTGCCAGCAGCTGGACAGGGGCGGATCAGCCCCAGCATTTT	CASSWTGADQPQHF
.	TRBV5-1	15	TRBJ1-2	.	TGCGCCAGCAGCATCGGACAGCAACCTAACTATGGCTACACCTTC	CASSIGQQPNYGYTF
.	TRBV28	12	TRBJ2-7	.	TGTGCCAGCAGTTTTGCGGACTACGAGCAGTACTTC	CASSFADYEQYF
TRBD2	TRBV7-2	19	TRBJ2-1	.	TGTGCCAGCAGCTTAGGTTCTAGCGGGAGGCCCAGCTCCTACAATGAGCAGTTCTTC	CASSLGSSGRPSSYNEQFF
TRBD1	TRBV7-8	15	TRBJ2-7	.	TGTGCCAGCAGCTTAGGCTGGGACAGGGGTTACGAGCAGTACTTC	CASSLGWDRGYEQYF
TRBD2	TRBV15	18	TRBJ2-3	.	TGTGCCACCAGCAGAGAGTCGGTTGCTAGCGGGGCGGGGGATACGCAGTATTTT	CATSRESVASGAGDTQYF
TRBD2	TRBV27	15	TRBJ2-3	.	TGTGCCAGCAGTTTACAGCGGGAGCTCACAGATACGCAGTATTTT	CASSLQRELTDTQYF
.	TRBV6-1	13	TRBJ1-2	few	TGTGCCAGCAGTGAAAGTTACAGCTATGGCTACACCTTC	CASSESYSYGYTF
TRBD1	TRBV30	16	TRBJ2-6	.	TGTGCCTGGAGCCTGGACAGGCTGGCTGGGGCCAACGTCCTGACTTTC	CAWSLDRLAGANVLTF
.	TRBV28	16	TRBJ1-5	.	TGTGCCAGCAGTCGAGGGGGGGGATATAGCAATCAGCCCCAGCATTTT	CASSRGGGYSNQPQHF
.	TRBV2	16	TRBJ2-7	.	TGTGCCAGCAGTGACGATGCGATGGGCAGGGTATTCGAGCAGTACTTC	CASSDDAMGRVFEQYF
.	TRBV6-5	11	TRBJ2-1	.	TGTGCCGTAACCCGGGGGGCTGAGCAGTTCTTC	CAVTRGAEQFF
.	TRBV6-5	16	TRBJ1-4	.	TGTGCCAGCAGTTACTCGATACAGGGACAAAATGAAAAACTGTTTTTT	CASSYSIQGQNEKLFF
.	TRBV5-6	13	TRBJ2-5	few	TGTGCCAGCAGCTTAAGCCTTCAAGAGACCCAGTACTTC	CASSLSLQETQYF
.	TRBV5-1	14	TRBJ2-7	.	TGCGCCAGCAGCTTGTATGAGGGTCTCGACGAGCAGTACTTC	CASSLYEGLDEQYF
TRBD1	TRBV25-1	14	TRBJ1-5	.	TGTGCCAGCAGTGAAAGGCGACAGGGGCGGCCCCAGCATTTT	CASSERRQGRPQHF
TRBD1	TRBV27	16	TRBJ2-2	.	TGTGCCAGCAGGGGACAGGCGCACGCGAACACCGGGGAGCTGTTTTTT	CASRGQAHANTGELFF
TRBD1	TRBV19	15	TRBJ1-2	few	TGTGCCAGTAGTATAGATCCCACAGGGGGCTATGGCTACACCTTC	CASSIDPTGGYGYTF
TRBD2	TRBV7-6	15	TRBJ2-3	.	TGTGCCAGCAGCTTCTCTAGCGGAAGCACAGATACGCAGTATTTT	CASSFSSGSTDTQYF
.	TRBV12-5	12	TRBJ1-1	.	TGTGCTAGTGCGTACAGTAACACTGAAGCTTTCTTT	CASAYSNTEAFF
TRBD1	TRBV11-2	16	TRBJ1-1	.	TGTGCCAGCAGCCCACACCTGGGACAGCAGAACACTGAAGCTTTCTTT	CASSPHLGQQNTEAFF
TRBD2	TRBV5-1	13	TRBJ2-1	.	TGCGCCAGCTCTGAGCGGGACTACAATGAGCAGTTCTTC	CASSERDYNEQFF
.	TRBV21-1	15	TRBJ1-3	.	TGTGCCAGCAGCAAAGGGGCACAGGGCGAAAACACCATATATTTT	CASSKGAQGENTIYF
.	TRBV28	12	TRBJ1-2	.	TGTGCCAGCCGCCTAGCTAACTATGGCTACACCTTC	CASRLANYGYTF
.	TRBV7-6	16	TRBJ1-1	.	TGTGCCAGCAGCTTAGGAGGGGGAAGCATGAACACTGAAGCTTTCTTT	CASSLGGGSMNTEAFF
.	TRBV9	19	TRBJ2-5	few	TGTGCCAGCAGCGTAGCCGGACCACGAGCAGACAGGCTCCAAGAGACCCAGTACTTC	CASSVAGPRADRLQETQYF
.	TRBV2	11	TRBJ2-7	once	TGTGCCAGCAGTGGGGCGAGCGAGCAGTACTTC	CASSGASEQYF
TRBD1	TRBV9	15	TRBJ1-2	once	TGTGCCAGCAGCGTAGCTAGGCAGGGGGGCTATGGCTACACCTTC	CASSVARQGGYGYTF
.	TRBV19	15	TRBJ1-1	.	TGTGCCAGTAGTATAAGGAGGGTGGGTAACACTGAAGCTTTCTTT	CASSIRRVGNTEAFF